This T cell receptor (beta chain) was captured by sequencing in a study of T cell responses to AZD1222 COVID-19 vaccine. Study-level findings and limits: Donors were largely white British and mainly female; clonal diversity was possibly underestimated.

The assay was immunoSEQ multiplex PCR, and TCRdb's table has in-frame clones only and misses some. The sample contains 50,000 to 70,000 clones, 89% of which appear only once. As regards this clone: Its antigen is unknown.

The V gene's germline CDR1 is SNHLY and CDR2 FYNNEI. CDR3 size: 13 residues. Trimming removed 6 bases at V and 0 bases at J, with 5 bases between. This specimen was peripheral blood, taken 28 days after the second AZD1222 dose. The receptor's source is an adult who received the AZD1222 COVID-19 vaccine. The chain joins TRBV2 to TRBJ1-4, with D unclear. In DNA, the CDR3 is TGTGCCAGCAGCAAAGCAACTAATGAAAAACTGTTTTTT. Amino acids: CASSKATNEKLFF.